The 24 T cell receptor beta chains below come from one sample, sequenced in a study of blood T cells in healthy people across ages (dated by TCRdb to the mid-2010s). The protocol used for the library was 5' RACE. The listed sequencing device is Illumina HiSeq 2500. A second PCR of roughly 7 to 11 cycles was run with a J-beta primer mix and a sample-barcoded 5' primer. The public reads were quality trimmed at Q25 with fastp and then assembled into clones with MiXCR by TCRdb, keeping productive beta chains. Entries are consolidated by CDR3 protein sequence, retaining the most common genes and DNA. Recorded for this sample are hundreds of thousands of distinct CDR3 sequences; roughly 58% of them occurred a single time. The biggest ten clones account for over 30% of the sample. The specimen was blood. Source of these receptors: a man between 60 and 75 years old in good health.

This clonotype was counted a few times. The chain combines TRBV18 with TRBJ2-3; 13 bases are a match to TRBD2. The germline V gene has CDR1 KGHSH and CDR2 LQKENI. The CDR3 sequence is 16 residues long. Losses at the gene ends were 4 bases for V and 5 bases for J; bases not matched to a gene: 6. In DNA form, the CDR3 reads TGTGCCAGCTCACGAGGACTAGCGGGGGTCGAAGATACGCAGTATTTT. Its translation: CASSRGLAGVEDTQYF.

This clonotype showed up just a few times. The gene calls are TRBV5-1 and TRBJ2-3; 8 nucleotides agree with TRBD2. Trimming cost V 4 bases and J 2 bases; bases outside gene matches: 6. CDR3 length: 15 amino acids. The V gene's germline CDR1 is SGHRS and CDR2 YFSETQ. CDR3 loop: CASSRRGGNTDTQYF. The CDR3 DNA reads as TGCGCCAGCAGCCGTCGGGGGGGTAACACAGATACGCAGTATTTT.

V gene TRBV29-1 combines with J gene TRBJ2-3; the match to TRBD2 covers 7 bases. CDR1 and CDR2 from the germline V gene are SQVTM and ANQGSEA. CDR3 size: 14 residues. V shed 7 bases and J 1 base; nucleotides not matched to a gene: 8. The CDR3: CSALGSGGTDTQYF. As DNA, the CDR3 is TGCAGCGCCTTGGGGAGCGGGGGCACAGATACGCAGTATTTT.

A word on this clonotype: A much more abundant neighbour one base away suggests this may be a read error. The gene calls are TRBV15 and TRBJ2-5; D may correspond to TRBD1 or TRBD2 (5 bases each). The CDR3 is 15 residues long. Germline V gene data show CDR1 as LNHNV and CDR2 as YYDKDF (reference sequence). V shed 0 bases and J shed 11 bases, with 19 bases lying between them. The CDR3 region is CATSRDRGRLNEQYF. As DNA, the CDR3 is TGTGCCACCAGCAGAGATCGGGGACGACTCAATGAGCAGTACTTC. Together with reference TRBV15 and TRBJ2-5, the CDR3 gives the full variable domain: DAMVIQNPRYQVTQFGKPVTLSCSQTLNHNVMYWYQQKSSQAPKLLFHYYDKDFNNEADTPDNFQSRRPNTSFCFLDIRSPGLGDTAMYLCATSRDRGRLNEQYFGPGTRLLVL.

The chain recombines TRBV7-2 with TRBJ2-3; D remains unclear. The CDR3 loop spans 15 amino acids. Germline CDR1 reads SGHTA; CDR2 reads FQGNSA. V was clipped by 4 bases and J by 1 base, with 12 bases between them. The DNA of the CDR3 is TGTGCCAGCAGCTCAGGCGGCCGGGGCACAGATACGCAGTATTTT. Translation: CASSSGGRGTDTQYF.

This clonotype was counted many times. This sequence joins TRBV6-5 and TRBJ2-7; D is possibly TRBD2 (5 bases). CDR1 is MNHEY, CDR2 SVGAGI, per germline. The CDR3 totals 15 residues. V was shortened by 6 bases and J by 3 bases, with 18 bases between the two germline ends. The CDR3, as DNA: TGTGCCAGCAGCCCTGGCGCGCTGGGAGTCTACGAGCAGTACTTC. Translated: CASSPGALGVYEQYF.

The rearrangement links TRBV2 to TRBJ1-4; the match to TRBD1 covers 8 bases. This CDR3 region has 13 residues. CDR1 is SNHLY and CDR2 is FYNNEI in the germline V gene. The J segment lost 4 bases and the V segment lost 8 bases, leaving 3 bases of the junction unmatched. DNA for the CDR3: TGTGCCAGCCTGACAGGGGTTAATGAAAAACTGTTTTTT. Encoded protein: CASLTGVNEKLFF.

The chain is built from TRBV20-1 and TRBJ2-5, with TRBD2 matching over 8 bases. J gave up 3 bases and V 5 bases, and 8 bases lay outside the gene matches. The length of the CDR3 is 14 residues. Germline CDR1 is DFQATT and CDR2 is SNEGSKA (reference sequence). CDR3 loop: CSAGVSGEEETQYF. The CDR3 bases are TGCAGTGCTGGGGTTAGCGGGGAGGAAGAGACCCAGTACTTC.

The chain combines TRBV10-3 with TRBJ2-7; possible D gene TRBD1, 6 bases. The CDR3 loop spans 15 amino acids. The V gene lost 5 bases and the J gene lost 0 bases, with 14 bases spanning the gap. The germline gives CDR1 ENHRY, CDR2 SYGVKD. For the CDR3, the DNA is TGTGCCATCAGTCCCCAGGGGTTCAGCTCCTACGAGCAGTACTTC. It specifies CAISPQGFSSYEQYF.

This clonotype was counted a single time. This rearrangement joins TRBV7-9 to TRBJ2-1; D unclear. V was cut by 4 bases and J by 8 bases, with 9 bases left in between. The CDR3 has 12 residues. Germline lookup yields CDR1 SEHNR and CDR2 FQNEAQ (reference sequence). This CDR3 reads CASSSRFHEQFF. The CDR3 DNA is TGTGCCAGCAGCTCCCGTTTCCATGAGCAGTTCTTC.

V gene TRBV4-1 combines with J gene TRBJ2-2, with D perhaps TRBD2 (5 bases). CDR3 length: 14 residues. The V end lost 4 bases, the J end lost 5 bases, and 11 bases lay between the germline ends. Per germline, CDR1 MGHRA and CDR2 YSYEKL. CDR3 protein: CASSRTRWTGELFF. For the CDR3, the DNA is TGCGCCAGCAGCCGCACTAGGTGGACCGGGGAGCTGTTTTTT.

This rearrangement joins TRBV10-3 to TRBJ1-1; D remains ambiguous. The CDR3 sequence is 13 residues long. Trimming removed 3 bases at V and 5 bases at J, with 10 bases between. Germline assignment: CDR1 ENHRY and CDR2 SYGVKD. In DNA form, the CDR3 reads TGTGCCATCAGTGATCAAGGATGGACTGAAGCTTTCTTT. This translates into CAISDQGWTEAFF.

The rearrangement uses TRBV3-1 and TRBJ2-4; D might be TRBD2 (6 bases). The end of the DNA fits TRBJ2-7 better, so the J call may be wrong. Per the germline V gene, CDR1 is LGHDT and CDR2 is YNNKEL (reference sequence). The CDR3 runs 13 residues. As DNA, the CDR3 is TGTGCCAGCAGCCAAGAGGCGGGGCGCGAGCAGTACTTC. This translates into CASSQEAGREQYF.

The chain links TRBV7-2 to TRBJ2-3; D possibly corresponds to TRBD2 (6 bases). Trimming took 1 base from V and 4 from J, leaving 12 bases between them. Germline CDR1 reads SGHTA; CDR2 reads FQGNSA. This CDR3 has 15 residues. The CDR3 loop reads CASSLGVTSPDTQYF. DNA for the CDR3: TGTGCCAGCAGCTTAGGGGTGACTAGTCCAGATACGCAGTATTTT. The entire variable domain, with the rest obtained from reference TRBV7-2 and TRBJ2-3, is as follows: GAGVSQSPSNKVTEKGKDVELRCDPISGHTALYWYRQSLGQGLEFLIYFQGNSAPDKSGLPSDRFSAERTGGSVSTLTIQRTQQEDSAVYLCASSLGVTSPDTQYFGPGTRLTVL.

The chain recombines TRBV10-3 with TRBJ2-7; D is unresolved. Germline CDR1 reads ENHRY; CDR2 reads SYGVKD. The CDR3 loop spans 14 amino acids. Trimming left V 3 bases short and J 0 bases short, with 9 bases between. The CDR3 sequence is CAISDGLGSYEQYF. Here the CDR3 DNA reads TGTGCCATCAGTGACGGTTTGGGCTCCTACGAGCAGTACTTC.

Notes on this clonotype: Relative to the germline gene, one junction end is altered; a read error may explain this. The chain links TRBV29-1 to TRBJ2-1, with a tentative D call TRBD2 (7 bases). The CDR3 extends over 14 amino acids. Germline CDR1 and CDR2: SQVTM and ANQGSEA. The CDR3 sequence: CSVEGGGPYNEQFF. Written as DNA, the CDR3 is TGCAGCGTCGAAGGGGGGGGGCCTTACAATGAGCAGTTCTTC.

The gene calls are TRBV5-1 and TRBJ2-3; 8 nucleotides line up with TRBD2. CDR3 length: 15 residues. From germline, CDR1 is SGHRS and CDR2 YFSETQ. Trimming at V came to 7 bases and at J to 2 bases, leaving 9 bases not matched to a gene. Written as DNA, the CDR3 is TGCGCCAGCCAAGCGCGGGGGGCCAACACAGATACGCAGTATTTT. Protein sequence: CASQARGANTDTQYF.

V and J are TRBV3-1 and TRBJ2-5; D is tentatively TRBD1 or TRBD2 (5 bases each). The J call is doubtful: the DNA matches TRBJ2-7 better. The CDR3 is 12 residues long. Germline CDR1 is LGHDT and CDR2 is YNNKEL (reference sequence). CDR3: CASSQNGGEQYF. The CDR3 DNA reads TGTGCCAGCAGCCAAAATGGGGGCGAGCAGTACTTC.

With regard to this clonotype: One end of the junction fails to match germline, which may point to a read error. The V gene is TRBV6-6, the J gene TRBJ1-4; 9 bases are a match to TRBD1. The CDR3 loop spans 14 amino acids. CDR1 is MNHNY and CDR2 is SVGAGI in the germline V gene (reference sequence). CDR3 sequence: CASSPRQGEDKPFF. CDR3 bases: TGTGCCAGCAGCCCTCGACAGGGGGAAGACAAACCGTTTTTT.

V is TRBV4-1 and J is TRBJ2-7, with D hard to call. The CDR3 has 15 residues. The V gene lost 4 bases and the J gene lost 0 bases, with 13 bases spanning the gap. In germline, CDR1 is MGHRA, CDR2 YSYEKL. Written as DNA, the CDR3 is TGCGCCAGCAGCCTATCCACCCTAAGCTCCTACGAGCAGTACTTC. The encoded protein is CASSLSTLSSYEQYF.

Points on this clonotype: One junction end does not reproduce the germline sequence, and a read error may be involved. The V and J genes are TRBV20-1 and TRBJ2-1, with TRBD2 identical over 7 bases. Germline CDR1 and CDR2: DFQATT and SNEGSKA (reference sequence). This CDR3 is 15 amino acids long. The CDR3 sequence is CSARDFTSVGNEPFF. CDR3 in DNA: TGCAGTGCTAGAGACTTCACTAGCGTTGGGAATGAGCCGTTCTTC.

The sample holds a few counts of this clonotype. The chain employs TRBV27 and TRBJ2-7; 10 bases are a match to TRBD2. Looked up from germline, CDR1 is MNHEY and CDR2 is SMNVEV (reference sequence). V lost 4 bases to trimming and J lost 5 bases; unmatched junction nucleotides: 11. The CDR3 is made up of 16 amino acids. The CDR3 DNA is TGTGCCAGCAGTTCCTATCTAGCGGGGGTTAGTAACGAGCAGTACTTC. The encoded protein is CASSSYLAGVSNEQYF.

V and J are TRBV7-8 and TRBJ2-3; 9 bases agree with TRBD1. The CDR3 loop spans 15 amino acids. Per the germline V gene, CDR1 is SGHVS and CDR2 is FQNEAQ. The J segment lost 5 bases and the V segment lost 5 bases, leaving 8 bases of the junction unmatched. CDR3 in DNA: TGTGCCAGCAGCACCGGGACAGGGTACAAAGATACGCAGTATTTT. Translated: CASSTGTGYKDTQYF. Variable domain in full (rest from reference TRBV7-8 and TRBJ2-3): GAGVSQSPRYKVAKRGQDVALRCDPISGHVSLFWYQQALGQGPEFLTYFQNEAQLDKSGLPSDRFFAERPEGSVSTLKIQRTQQEDSAVYLCASSTGTGYKDTQYFGPGTRLTVL.

V usage is TRBV2 and J usage is TRBJ1-5; tentatively, D is TRBD1 (6 bases). CDR1 and CDR2 from the germline V gene are SNHLY and FYNNEI. Trimming took 3 bases from V and 7 from J, leaving 10 bases between them. The CDR3 contains 13 residues. CDR3: CASSDRGVQPQHF. In DNA, the CDR3 is TGTGCCAGCAGTGACAGGGGTGTACAGCCCCAGCATTTT.